This T cell receptor beta chain is from a study of identical twins. Study observations and caveats: High-abundance cord blood beta clonotypes had fewer insertions; memory repertoires showed none.

Unique molecular identifiers were present on cDNA, and template switching added a universal primer site. Using its own MiXCR run on the 5' RACE reads, TCRdb lists one record per CDR3 protein. The data hold fewer than 650,000 distinct CDR3 sequences, with about 7% observed a single time. Of note for this clonotype: Its specificity is not known.

The ends lost 0 bases at V and 3 bases at J; junction bases unmatched: 10. The CDR3 spans 18 residues. Germline CDR1 is SGHRS and CDR2 is YFSETQ. These data are also associated with another study on yellow fever vaccine responses in identical twins. This second study says: Twins' vaccine T cell response reportedly gave the appearance of partial convergence and partial personalization.

Sequencing was performed on PBMCs. This sequence joins TRBV5-1 and TRBJ2-1; the match to TRBD2 covers 9 bases. This receptor was taken from a woman aged 18-29 years in good health. The CDR3 nucleotides read TGCGCCAGCAGCTTGGCCTTATTTACTAGCGGGTACTACAATGAGCAGTTCTTC. Translation gives CASSLALFTSGYYNEQFF.